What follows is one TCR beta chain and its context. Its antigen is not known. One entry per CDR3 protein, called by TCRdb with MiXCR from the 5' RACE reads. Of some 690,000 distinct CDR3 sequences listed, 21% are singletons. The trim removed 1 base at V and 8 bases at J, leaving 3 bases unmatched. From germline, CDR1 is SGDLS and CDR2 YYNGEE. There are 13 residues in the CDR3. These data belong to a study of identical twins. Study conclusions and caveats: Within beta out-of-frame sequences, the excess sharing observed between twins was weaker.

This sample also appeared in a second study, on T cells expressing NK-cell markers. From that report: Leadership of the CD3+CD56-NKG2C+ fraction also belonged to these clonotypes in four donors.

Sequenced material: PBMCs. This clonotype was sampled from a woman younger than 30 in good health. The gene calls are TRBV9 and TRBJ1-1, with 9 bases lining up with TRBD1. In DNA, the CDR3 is TGTGCCAGCAGCGTACAGGGACAGGGCGAAGCTTTCTTT. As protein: CASSVQGQGEAFF.